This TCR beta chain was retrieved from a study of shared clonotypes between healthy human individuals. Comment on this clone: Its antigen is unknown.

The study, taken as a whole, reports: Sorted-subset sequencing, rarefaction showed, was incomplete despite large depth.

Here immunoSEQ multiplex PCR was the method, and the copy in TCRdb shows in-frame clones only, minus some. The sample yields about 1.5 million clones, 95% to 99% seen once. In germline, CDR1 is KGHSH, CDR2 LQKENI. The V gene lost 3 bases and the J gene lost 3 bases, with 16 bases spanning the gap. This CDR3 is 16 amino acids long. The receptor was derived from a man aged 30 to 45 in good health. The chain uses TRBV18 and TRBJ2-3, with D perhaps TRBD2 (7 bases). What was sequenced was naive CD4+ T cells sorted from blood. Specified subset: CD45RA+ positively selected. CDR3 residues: CASSPKQGRGTDTQYF. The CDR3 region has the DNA TGTGCCAGCTCACCCAAGCAGGGGAGGGGTACAGATACGCAGTATTTT.